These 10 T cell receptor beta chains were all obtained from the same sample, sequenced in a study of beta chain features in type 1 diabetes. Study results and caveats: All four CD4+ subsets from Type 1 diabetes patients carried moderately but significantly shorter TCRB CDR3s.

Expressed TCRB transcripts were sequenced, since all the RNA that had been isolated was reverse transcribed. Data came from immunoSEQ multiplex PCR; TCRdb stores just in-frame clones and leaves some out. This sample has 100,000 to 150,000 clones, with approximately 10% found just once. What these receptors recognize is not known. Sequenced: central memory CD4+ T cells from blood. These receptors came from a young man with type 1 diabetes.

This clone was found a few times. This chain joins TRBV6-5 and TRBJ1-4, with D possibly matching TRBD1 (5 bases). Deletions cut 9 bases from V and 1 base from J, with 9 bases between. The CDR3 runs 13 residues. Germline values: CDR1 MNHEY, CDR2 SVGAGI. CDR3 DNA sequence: TGTGCCAGTAGACAGCAAACTAATGAAAAACTGTTTTTT. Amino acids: CASRQQTNEKLFF.

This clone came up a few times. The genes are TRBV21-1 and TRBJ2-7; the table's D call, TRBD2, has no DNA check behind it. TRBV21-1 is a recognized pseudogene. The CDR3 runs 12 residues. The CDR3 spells CASSKGSYEQYF. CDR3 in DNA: TGTGCCAGCAGCAAAGGTAGCTACGAGCAGTACTTC.

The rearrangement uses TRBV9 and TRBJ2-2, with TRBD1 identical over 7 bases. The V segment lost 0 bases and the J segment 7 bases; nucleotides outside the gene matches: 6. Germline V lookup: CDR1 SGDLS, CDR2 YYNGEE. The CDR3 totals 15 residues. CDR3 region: CASSVERGGIGELFF. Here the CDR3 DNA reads TGTGCCAGCAGCGTAGAGAGAGGGGGCATCGGGGAGCTGTTTTTT.

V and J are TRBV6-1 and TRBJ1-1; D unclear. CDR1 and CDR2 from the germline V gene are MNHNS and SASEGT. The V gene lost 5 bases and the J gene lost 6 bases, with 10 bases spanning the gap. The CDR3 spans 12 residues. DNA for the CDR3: TGTGCCAGCAGTTATGTTGGGCCTGAAGCTTTCTTT. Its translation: CASSYVGPEAFF.

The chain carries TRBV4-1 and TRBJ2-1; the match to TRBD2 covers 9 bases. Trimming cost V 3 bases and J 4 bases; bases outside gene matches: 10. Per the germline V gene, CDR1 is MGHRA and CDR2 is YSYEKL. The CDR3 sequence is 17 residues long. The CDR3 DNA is TGCGCCAGCAGCCATCTTGGCGGGGGGGCGGGTTACAATGAGCAGTTCTTC. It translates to CASSHLGGGAGYNEQFF.

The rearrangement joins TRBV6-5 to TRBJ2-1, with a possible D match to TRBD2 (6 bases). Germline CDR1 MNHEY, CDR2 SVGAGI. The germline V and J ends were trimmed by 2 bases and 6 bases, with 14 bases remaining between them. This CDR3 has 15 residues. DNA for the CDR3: TGTGCCAGCAGTTACAGTTCGGGGGAGTTCAATGAGCAGTTCTTC. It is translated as CASSYSSGEFNEQFF.

The CDR3 sequence: CAWSKWGSSRSYEQYF. Written as DNA, the CDR3 is TGTGCCTGGAGTAAATGGGGCAGTAGCAGATCGTACGAGCAGTACTTC. V and J are TRBV30 and TRBJ2-5; maybe TRBD1 (5 bases). The end of the DNA aligns better with TRBJ2-7, so the J call may be wrong. The germline V gene has CDR1 GTSNPN and CDR2 SVGIG (reference sequence). CDR3 length: 16 amino acids.

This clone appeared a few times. DNA for the CDR3: TGTGCCAGCAGCTCGGGACAGGGGGGACTGTTTTTT. Residues: CASSSGQGGLFF. The chain is built from TRBV7-2 and TRBJ2-2, with 11 bases matching TRBD1. CDR1 is SGHTA and CDR2 is FQGNSA in the germline V gene. After removal of 4 bases from V and 14 bases from J, the junction contained 3 bases not matched to a gene. The CDR3 contains 12 residues. The full variable domain, its missing parts supplied by reference TRBV7-2 and TRBJ2-2, is GAGVSQSPSNKVTEKGKDVELRCDPISGHTALYWYRQSLGQGLEFLIYFQGNSAPDKSGLPSDRFSAERTGGSVSTLTIQRTQQEDSAVYLCASSSGQGGLFFGEGSRLTVL.

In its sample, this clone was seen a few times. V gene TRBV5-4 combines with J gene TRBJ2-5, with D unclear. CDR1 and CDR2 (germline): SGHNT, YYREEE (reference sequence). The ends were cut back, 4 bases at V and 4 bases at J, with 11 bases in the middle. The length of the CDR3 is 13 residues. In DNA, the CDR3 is TGTGCCAGCAGCAACTGGAGAGGAGAGACCCAGTACTTC. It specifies CASSNWRGETQYF.

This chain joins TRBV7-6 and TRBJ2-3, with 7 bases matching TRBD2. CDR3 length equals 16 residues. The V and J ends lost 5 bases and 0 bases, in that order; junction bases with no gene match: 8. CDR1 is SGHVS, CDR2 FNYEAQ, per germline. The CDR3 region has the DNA TGTGCCAGCAGCCCCCTCCTAGCGGCTAGCACAGATACGCAGTATTTT. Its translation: CASSPLLAASTDTQYF.